This T cell receptor beta chain derives from a study of blood T cell repertoires in COVID-19. Whole-study context: In each case, the material was cDNA or gDNA derived from T cells, B-cell-depleted T cells, or PBMCs.

Original methodology: The assay estimated nucleated cells by amplifying reference gene primers. Repertoires were generated with immunoSEQ multiplex PCR, while TCRdb's copy carries only in-frame clones and drops some. V, J and clone size were drawn from that table, and D and trimming were deduced from the DNA. The sample holds roughly 430,000 clones, over 75% seen once. V was pared by 5 bases and J by 2 bases, with 10 bases between. Germline loops: CDR1 SQVTM, CDR2 ANQGSEA. The CDR3 covers 13 residues. The origin of this receptor is a woman aged 18-29 years who had been exposed to COVID-19. The sequenced sample consisted of PBMCs or T cells enriched from blood (not recorded which). The V and J genes are TRBV29-1 and TRBJ2-1; a weak D match, TRBD2 (5 bases). CDR3 amino acids: CSVRTSTYNEQFF. Written as DNA, the CDR3 is TGCAGCGTTCGGACTTCTACCTACAATGAGCAGTTCTTC.